This TCR beta chain originates from a study of blood T cell repertoires in COVID-19. Study-wide context: COVID-19 samples collected from the United States, Italy and Spain covered acute and convalescent phases. T cells, B-cell-depleted T cells, or PBMCs supplied cDNA or gDNA.

In the source study's methods: Amplification of reference gene primers provided the estimated nucleated cell counts. Only in-frame clones appear in the TCRdb table, and some are missing; sequencing was by immunoSEQ multiplex PCR. The DNA gave D and trimming, while V, J and clone size come from that table. Found here are 100,000 or so clones, around 86% of them singletons; the top ten hold less than 45%. Germline V CDR1 and CDR2: SGDLS, YYNGEE. V trimming: 3 bases; J trimming: 4 bases; junction bases outside the gene matches: 4. The CDR3 runs 14 residues. The specimen sequenced was peripheral blood. This chain connects TRBV9 to TRBJ2-3; TRBD1 matches at 8 bases. The receptor was derived from a man of 80 years or more with acute or convalescent COVID-19. The CDR3 coding sequence is TGTGCCAGCAGCGCCCGGACAGGGCCAGATACGCAGTATTTT. The encoded protein is CASSARTGPDTQYF.